The 8 T cell receptor beta chains presented below share a single source sample, sequenced in a study of blood T cell repertoires in COVID-19. Clones were read by immunoSEQ multiplex PCR, and TCRdb kept only the in-frame ones, dropping some. This sample has under 250,000 clones, with over 75% found just once. Source material: peripheral blood. All receptors come from a woman in her 70s with COVID-19, enrolled during active disease.

This clone showed up just a few times. The chain uses TRBV10-3 and TRBJ1-5; the D gene is possibly TRBD1 (6 bases). From germline, CDR1 is ENHRY and CDR2 SYGVKD. V was trimmed by 10 bases and J by 7 bases, leaving 20 bases between them. CDR3 length: 14 amino acids. As DNA, the CDR3 is TGTGCCACCGCGGACAGCGCTCTCTGGCAGCCCCAGCATTTT. Protein sequence: CATADSALWQPQHF.

The rearrangement links TRBV7-2 to TRBJ1-6; 7 positions match TRBD1. Germline trimming cut 6 bases from V and 6 bases from J; bases unmatched to any gene: 5. The length of the CDR3 is 14 residues. From germline, CDR1 is SGHTA and CDR2 FQGNSA. The CDR3 coding sequence is TGTGCCAGCAGTCCGGGACAGTTTAATTCACCCCTCCACTTT. This encodes CASSPGQFNSPLHF. The full variable domain, in which reference TRBV7-2 and TRBJ1-6 provide the parts outside the CDR3, is GAGVSQSPSNKVTEKGKDVELRCDPISGHTALYWYRQSLGQGLEFLIYFQGNSAPDKSGLPSDRFSAERTGGSVSTLTIQRTQQEDSAVYLCASSPGQFNSPLHFGNGTRLTVT.

The chain employs TRBV5-8 and TRBJ2-5; tentatively, D is TRBD2 (6 bases). Between the trimmed V and J ends, which lost 5 bases and 5 bases, there was a span of 16 bases. Germline V CDR1 and CDR2: SGHTS, YDEGEE. There are 14 residues in the CDR3. The CDR3 sequence is CASRPTSAGETQYF. The CDR3 DNA reads TGTGCCAGCAGACCCACTTCCGCGGGGGAGACCCAGTACTTC.

A few counts support this clone. The chain links TRBV4-3 to TRBJ2-7; D unclear. This CDR3 contains 14 residues. Germline V gene sequence: CDR1 LGHNA, CDR2 YSLEER. Trimming cost V 0 bases and J 3 bases, with 9 bases left between them. CDR3 sequence reads: CASSQDNGFYEQYF. CDR3 in DNA: TGCGCCAGCAGCCAAGATAATGGCTTCTACGAGCAGTACTTC.

The chain joins TRBV27 to TRBJ1-2, with no clear D. V was cut by 2 bases and J by 6 bases, with 19 bases left in between. The CDR3 contains 16 residues. The germline V gene has CDR1 MNHEY and CDR2 SMNVEV (reference sequence). The CDR3 is CASSLEASFPPDGYTF. DNA for the CDR3: TGTGCCAGCAGTTTAGAAGCTTCGTTCCCCCCGGATGGCTACACCTTC.

The rearrangement joins TRBV5-5 to TRBJ2-5; 8 nucleotides match TRBD2. Germline V CDR1 and CDR2: SGHKS, YYEKEE (reference sequence). The V segment lost 1 base and the J segment 5 bases; nucleotides outside the gene matches: 4. CDR3 size: 14 residues. This CDR3 is CASSLLPSGETQYF. The CDR3 DNA is TGTGCCAGCAGCTTGTTACCTAGCGGGGAGACCCAGTACTTC.

This chain uses TRBV19 with TRBJ1-6, with 9 positions matching TRBD1. The CDR3 contains 16 residues. Germline values: CDR1 LNHDA, CDR2 SQIVND (reference sequence). Trimming cost V 6 bases and J 7 bases; bases outside gene matches: 10. CDR3 residues: CASSPDRGIYNSPLHF. In DNA, the CDR3 is TGTGCCAGTAGCCCTGACAGGGGGATCTACAATTCACCCCTCCACTTT. The whole variable domain, remainder taken from reference TRBV19 and TRBJ1-6, is DGGITQSPKYLFRKEGQNVTLSCEQNLNHDAMYWYRQDPGQGLRLIYYSQIVNDFQKGDIAEGYSVSREKKESFPLTVTSAQKNPTAFYLCASSPDRGIYNSPLHFGNGTRLTVT.

V usage is TRBV7-9 and J usage is TRBJ1-1; no firm D call. The CDR3 sequence is 15 residues long. From germline, CDR1 is SEHNR and CDR2 FQNEAQ (reference sequence). Trimming left V 2 bases short and J 8 bases short, with 18 bases between. In DNA, the CDR3 is TGTGCCAGCAGCTTAAGCGGGAGGGTAGAACCCGAAGCTTTCTTT. This gives the protein CASSLSGRVEPEAFF.